This T cell receptor (beta chain) originates from a study of CD8+ T cells in alopecia areata. Notes on this clone: Its matching antigen is unknown.

The CDR3 contains 15 residues. Germline values: CDR1 SNHLY, CDR2 FYNNEI. Trimming removed 3 bases from V and 0 bases from J, with 12 bases in between. The treatment here: oral pan-JAK inhibitor, 5-10 mg twice daily. General observations from the study: For patients receiving tofacitinib, scalp clonality and expanded CD8+ clones among the top 100 significantly decreased. In blood and scalp, many expanded lesional clones persisted during tofacitinib.

Sequencing templates came from extracted RNA that was reverse transcribed into cDNA. Some clones are missing from TCRdb's copy, which holds only in-frame ones; the method was immunoSEQ multiplex PCR. The table lists over 150,000 clones, 53% of them singletons. The chain has TRBV2 and TRBJ2-7; TRBD1 might be the D (6 bases). This sample comprised CD8+ T cells sorted from blood, obtained at week 24, from a patient treated with tofacitinib. This receptor was identified in a human donor with alopecia areata. The CDR3 sequence: CASSDRQDSSYEQYF. The CDR3 DNA reads as TGTGCCAGCAGTGATCGACAGGATTCCTCCTACGAGCAGTACTTC.